This TCR beta chain was documented in a study of T cell changes during pregnancy in multiple sclerosis. Clones were sequenced by immunoSEQ multiplex PCR, and TCRdb holds only the in-frame ones, with some missing. The table records under 70,000 clones, about 92% of them present only once. The CDR3 is 12 residues long. The V gene's germline CDR1 is MNHNS and CDR2 SASEGT. Remarks on this clone: At one end, the junction sequence differs from germline, possibly due to a read error.

The sample in question was peripheral blood, obtained in the third trimester of pregnancy. V usage is TRBV6-1 and J usage is TRBJ1-2; D is uncertain. This receptor was taken from a female donor in good health, enrolled as a control in a pregnancy study. The CDR3: CASSGGGPIFYF. The CDR3, as DNA: TGTGCCAGCAGCGGTGGCGGGCCGATATTTTACTTC.